Shown below are 2 T cell receptor beta chains from a single sample sequenced in a study of cytomegalovirus exposure and HLA in healthy donors. PCR amplification relied on 60 Vbeta primers (plus 13 Jbeta primers). The repertoire was sequenced with immunoSEQ multiplex PCR; TCRdb's copy has only in-frame clones and lacks some. The sample records 70,000 or so clones, 80% to 90% being singletons. The specimen sequenced was PBMCs. These receptors all come from a woman between 25 and 40 years old in good health and CMV-seropositive.

The V gene is TRBV21-1, the J gene TRBJ2-7; TRBD1 is the table's D call, not checked against the DNA. TRBV21-1 is a pseudogene segment. This CDR3 contains 13 residues. The CDR3 region has the DNA TGTGCCACCCAGGGGTATTCAAGTTACGAGCAGTACTTC. As protein: CATQGYSSYEQYF.

V is TRBV5-1 and J is TRBJ2-4; D possibly corresponds to TRBD2 (6 bases). CDR1 and CDR2 from the germline V gene are SGHRS and YFSETQ. The V end lost 3 bases, the J end lost 6 bases, and 19 bases lay between the germline ends. The CDR3 runs to 16 residues. For the CDR3, the DNA is TGCGCCAGCAGCTGGCCCTCGGGGGATAGGGGAAACATTCAGTACTTC. Protein: CASSWPSGDRGNIQYF.